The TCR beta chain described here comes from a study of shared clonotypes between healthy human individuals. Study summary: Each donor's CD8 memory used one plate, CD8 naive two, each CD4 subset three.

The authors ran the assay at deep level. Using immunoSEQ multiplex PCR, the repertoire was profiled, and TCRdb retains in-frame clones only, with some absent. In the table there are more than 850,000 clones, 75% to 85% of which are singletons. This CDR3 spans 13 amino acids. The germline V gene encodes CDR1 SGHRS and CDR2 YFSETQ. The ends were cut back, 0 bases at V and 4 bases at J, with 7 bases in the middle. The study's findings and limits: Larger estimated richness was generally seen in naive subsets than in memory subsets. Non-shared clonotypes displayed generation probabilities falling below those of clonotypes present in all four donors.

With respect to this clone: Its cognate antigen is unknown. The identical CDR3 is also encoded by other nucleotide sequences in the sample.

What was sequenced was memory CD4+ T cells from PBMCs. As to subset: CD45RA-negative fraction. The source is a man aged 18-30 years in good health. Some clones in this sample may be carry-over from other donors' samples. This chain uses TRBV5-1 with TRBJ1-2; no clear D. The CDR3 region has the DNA TGCGCCAGCAGCTTGGACGGCAGCTATGGCTACACCTTC. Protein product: CASSLDGSYGYTF.